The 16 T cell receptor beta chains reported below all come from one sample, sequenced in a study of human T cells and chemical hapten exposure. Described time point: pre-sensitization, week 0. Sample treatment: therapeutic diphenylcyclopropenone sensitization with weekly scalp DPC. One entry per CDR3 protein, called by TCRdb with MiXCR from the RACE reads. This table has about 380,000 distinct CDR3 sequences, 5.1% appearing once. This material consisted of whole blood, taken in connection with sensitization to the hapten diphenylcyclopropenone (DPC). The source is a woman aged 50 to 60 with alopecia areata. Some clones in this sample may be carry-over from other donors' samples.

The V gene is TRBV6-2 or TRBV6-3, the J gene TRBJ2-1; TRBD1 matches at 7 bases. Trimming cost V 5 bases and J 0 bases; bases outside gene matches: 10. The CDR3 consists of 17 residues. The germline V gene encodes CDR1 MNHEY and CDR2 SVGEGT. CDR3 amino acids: CASSRFVTGVSYNEQFF. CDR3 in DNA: TGTGCCAGCAGTCGATTCGTCACAGGGGTCTCCTACAATGAGCAGTTCTTC.

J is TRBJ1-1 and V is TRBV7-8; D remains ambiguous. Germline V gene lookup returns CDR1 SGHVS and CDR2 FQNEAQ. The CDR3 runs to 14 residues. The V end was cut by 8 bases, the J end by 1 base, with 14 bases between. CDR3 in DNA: TGTGCCAGCCGCATTGGGTCAGGGAACACTGAAGCTTTCTTT. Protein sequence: CASRIGSGNTEAFF.

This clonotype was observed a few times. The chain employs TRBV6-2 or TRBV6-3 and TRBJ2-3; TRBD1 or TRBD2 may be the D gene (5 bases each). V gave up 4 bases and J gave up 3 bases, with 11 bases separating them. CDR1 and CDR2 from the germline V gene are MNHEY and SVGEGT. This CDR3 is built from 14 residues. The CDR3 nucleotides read TGTGCCAGCAGTTTCCAGGGAGTAACAGATACGCAGTATTTT. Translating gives CASSFQGVTDTQYF.

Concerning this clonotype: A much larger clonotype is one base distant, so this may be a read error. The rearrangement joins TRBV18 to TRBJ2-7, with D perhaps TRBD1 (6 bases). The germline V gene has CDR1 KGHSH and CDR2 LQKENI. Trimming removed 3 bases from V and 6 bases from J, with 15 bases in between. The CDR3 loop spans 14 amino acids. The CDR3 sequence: CASSPSVIRGEQYF. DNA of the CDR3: TGTGCCAGCTCACCTAGCGTGATCAGGGGCGAGCAGTACTTC.

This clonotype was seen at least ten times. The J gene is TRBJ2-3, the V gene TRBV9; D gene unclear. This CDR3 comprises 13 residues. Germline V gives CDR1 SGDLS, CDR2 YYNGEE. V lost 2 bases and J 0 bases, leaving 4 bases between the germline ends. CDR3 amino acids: CASSVDSTDTQYF. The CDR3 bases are TGTGCCAGCAGCGTCGACAGCACAGATACGCAGTATTTT.

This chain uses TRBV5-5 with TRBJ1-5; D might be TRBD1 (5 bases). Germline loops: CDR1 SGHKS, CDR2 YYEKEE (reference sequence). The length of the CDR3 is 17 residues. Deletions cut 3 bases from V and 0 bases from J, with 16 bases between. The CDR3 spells CASSSGQVTVSNQPQHF. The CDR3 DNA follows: TGTGCCAGCAGCTCAGGGCAGGTAACGGTTAGCAATCAGCCCCAGCATTTT.

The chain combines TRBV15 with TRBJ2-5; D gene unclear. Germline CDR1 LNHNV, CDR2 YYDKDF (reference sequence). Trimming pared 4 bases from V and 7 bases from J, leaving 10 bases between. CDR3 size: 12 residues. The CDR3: CATSTSLGTQYF. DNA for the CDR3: TGTGCCACCAGCACCTCCCTGGGGACCCAGTACTTC.

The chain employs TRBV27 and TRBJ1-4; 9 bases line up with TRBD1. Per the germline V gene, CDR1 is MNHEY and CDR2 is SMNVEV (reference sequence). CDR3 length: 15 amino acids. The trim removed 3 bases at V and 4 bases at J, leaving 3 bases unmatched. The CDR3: CASSFRQGGNEKLFF. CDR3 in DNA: TGTGCCAGCAGTTTCCGACAGGGGGGTAATGAAAAACTGTTTTTT.

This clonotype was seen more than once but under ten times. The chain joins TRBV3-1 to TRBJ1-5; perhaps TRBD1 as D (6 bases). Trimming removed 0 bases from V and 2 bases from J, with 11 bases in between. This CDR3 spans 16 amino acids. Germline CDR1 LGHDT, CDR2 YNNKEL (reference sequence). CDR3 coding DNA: TGTGCCAGCAGCCAAGATTTTAGACAGGGCAATCAGCCCCAGCATTTT. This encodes CASSQDFRQGNQPQHF.

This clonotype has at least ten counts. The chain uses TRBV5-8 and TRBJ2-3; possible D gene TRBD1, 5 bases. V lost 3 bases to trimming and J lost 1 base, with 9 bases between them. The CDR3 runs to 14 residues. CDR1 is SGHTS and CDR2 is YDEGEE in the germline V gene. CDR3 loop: CASSSRVGTDTQYF. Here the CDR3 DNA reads TGTGCCAGCAGCTCCAGGGTCGGCACAGATACGCAGTATTTT. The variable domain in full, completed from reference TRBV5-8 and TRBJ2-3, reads EAGVTQSPTHLIKTRGQQATLRCSPISGHTSVYWYQQALGLGLQFLLWYDEGEERNRGNFPPRFSGRQFPNYSSELNVNALELEDSALYLCASSSRVGTDTQYFGPGTRLTVL.

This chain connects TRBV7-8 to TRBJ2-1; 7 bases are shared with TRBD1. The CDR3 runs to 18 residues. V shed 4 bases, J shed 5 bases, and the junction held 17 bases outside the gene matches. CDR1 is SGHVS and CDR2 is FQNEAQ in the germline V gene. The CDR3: CASSSSKPPKGAHNEQFF. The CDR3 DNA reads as TGTGCCAGCAGCTCTTCTAAGCCTCCAAAGGGGGCCCACAATGAGCAGTTCTTC.

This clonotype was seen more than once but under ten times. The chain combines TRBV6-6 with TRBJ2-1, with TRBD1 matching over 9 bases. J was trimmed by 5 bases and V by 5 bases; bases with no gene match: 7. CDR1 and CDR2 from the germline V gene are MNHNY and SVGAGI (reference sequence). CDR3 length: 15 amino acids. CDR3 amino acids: CASSRWTGADNEQFF. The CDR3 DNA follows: TGTGCCAGCAGTCGGTGGACAGGGGCGGACAATGAGCAGTTCTTC.

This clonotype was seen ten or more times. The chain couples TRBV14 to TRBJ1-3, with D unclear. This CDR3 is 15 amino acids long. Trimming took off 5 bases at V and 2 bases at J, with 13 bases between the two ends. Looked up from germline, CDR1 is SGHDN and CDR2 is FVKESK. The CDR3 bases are TGTGCCAGCAGCGGTGAGCGACCCCCTGGAAACACCATATATTTT. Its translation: CASSGERPPGNTIYF.

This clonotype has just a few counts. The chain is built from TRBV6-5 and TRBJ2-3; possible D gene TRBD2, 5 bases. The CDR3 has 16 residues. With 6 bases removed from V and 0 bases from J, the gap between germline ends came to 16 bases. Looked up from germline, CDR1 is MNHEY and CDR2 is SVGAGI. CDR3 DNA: TGTGCCAGCAGACGGACCGGGGTTCCTAGCACAGATACGCAGTATTTT. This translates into CASRRTGVPSTDTQYF.

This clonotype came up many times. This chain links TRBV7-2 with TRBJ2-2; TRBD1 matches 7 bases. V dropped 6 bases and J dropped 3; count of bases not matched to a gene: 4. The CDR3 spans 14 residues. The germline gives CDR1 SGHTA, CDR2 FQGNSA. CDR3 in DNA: TGTGCCAGCAGTAGGACAGGAGACACCGGGGAGCTGTTTTTT. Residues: CASSRTGDTGELFF.

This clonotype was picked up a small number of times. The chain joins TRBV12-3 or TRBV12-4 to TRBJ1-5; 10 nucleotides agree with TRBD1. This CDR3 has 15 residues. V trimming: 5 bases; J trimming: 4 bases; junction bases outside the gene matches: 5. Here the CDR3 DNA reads TGTGCCAGCAGTCCCCCGGGACAGGGGAATCAGCCCCAGCATTTT. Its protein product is CASSPPGQGNQPQHF.